This is a list of T cell receptor beta chains from one sample in a study of shared clonotypes between healthy human individuals. Some clones are missing from TCRdb's copy, which holds only in-frame ones; the method was immunoSEQ multiplex PCR. The sample contains some 2,500,000 clones, over 85% of which appear only once. Material for sequencing was naive CD4+ T cells from PBMCs. All receptors derive from a man between 18 and 29 years old in good health. Some clones in this sample may be carry-over from other donors' samples. Both conserved end residues are part of each CDR3. A D gene is named only where the DNA matches it firmly. Size is omitted from some rows. Given values are once, few, many or a class for expanded clones.

d_gene	v_gene	j_gene	abundance	len	CDR3nt	CDR3aa
.	TRBV5-1	TRBJ2-2	.	15	TGCGCCAGCAGCTTGTCAGAGATGAACACCGGGGAGCTGTTTTTT	CASSLSEMNTGELFF
TRBD1	TRBV28	TRBJ2-7	once	15	TGTGCCAGCAGACCTTCGACAGGGGTCGGCTACGAGCAGTACTTC	CASRPSTGVGYEQYF
.	TRBV11-2	TRBJ2-2	.	17	TGTGCCAGCAGCTTACAATCCTGGACAGAGAACACCGGGGAGCTGTTTTTT	CASSLQSWTENTGELFF
.	TRBV7-8	TRBJ2-7	.	14	TGTGCCAGCAGCTTAGGAGGGAAGTCCTACGAGCAGTACTTC	CASSLGGKSYEQYF
TRBD1	TRBV5-8	TRBJ1-2	.	18	TGTGCCAGCAGCTCCCCGGGACAGGGACCTCCCCGTCACTATGGCTACACCTTC	CASSSPGQGPPRHYGYTF
.	TRBV5-1	TRBJ1-1	.	14	TGCGCCAGCAGCATTACCAGGGGGAACACTGAAGCTTTCTTT	CASSITRGNTEAFF
.	TRBV28	TRBJ2-3	.	13	TGTGCCAGCAGTTTAGATCCGAAAGGGGCGCAGTATTTT	CASSLDPKGAQYF
.	TRBV6-4	TRBJ2-1	.	15	TGTGCCAGCAGCCCACTAGCCGCCACCTACAATGAGCAGTTCTTC	CASSPLAATYNEQFF
.	TRBV21-1	TRBJ2-7	.	14	TGTGCCAGCAGCCTCCGGCGGGACAGGGACGAGCAGTACTTC	CASSLRRDRDEQYF
.	TRBV6-1	TRBJ2-1	.	13	TGTGCCAGCTCCCGGGACGCACGCAATGAGCAGTTCTTC	CASSRDARNEQFF
.	TRBV7-2	TRBJ2-5	.	11	TGTGCCAGCACTTTAGGAGGGACCCAGTACTTC	CASTLGGTQYF
.	TRBV7-3	TRBJ2-7	.	14	TGTGCCAGCAGCTTACAACCTCTAAGCTACGAGCAGTACTTC	CASSLQPLSYEQYF
.	TRBV4-2	TRBJ2-7	.	16	TGTGCCAGCAGCCAAGAAAGGGGCAGGTCCGCCTACGAGCAGTACTTC	CASSQERGRSAYEQYF
.	TRBV5-8	TRBJ2-4	.	16	TGTGCCAGCAGCTTCGGTCAGGTATTAGCCAAAAACATTCAGTACTTC	CASSFGQVLAKNIQYF
.	TRBV6-1	TRBJ2-3	.	16	TGTGCCAGCAGTGATGCCCCGGGGTTAGGATCCTATACGCAGTATTTT	CASSDAPGLGSYTQYF
.	TRBV6-4	TRBJ2-7	.	11	TGTGCCAGCCATAGAGGGGACGAGCAGTACTTC	CASHRGDEQYF
.	TRBV18	TRBJ2-5	.	12	TGTGCCAGCTCACCACAGAGAGAGACCCAGTACTTC	CASSPQRETQYF
.	TRBV5-6	TRBJ1-3	once	16	TGTGCCAGCAGCAAACCAGGGGCCCCCTCTGGAAACACCATATATTTT	CASSKPGAPSGNTIYF
.	TRBV28	TRBJ1-1	few	13	TGTGCCAGCAGTTTTCTGAAAAACACTGAAGCTTTCTTT	CASSFLKNTEAFF
TRBD1	TRBV28	TRBJ1-2	.	14	TGTGCCAGCAGTCTACTGGACAGGCTCTATGGCTACACCTTC	CASSLLDRLYGYTF
TRBD2	TRBV5-1	TRBJ2-2	.	15	TGCGCCAGCAGCCCGGGACTAGCGGGCACCGGGGAGCTGTTTTTT	CASSPGLAGTGELFF
.	TRBV5-1	TRBJ2-2	.	13	TGCGCCAGCAGCTTGACCTACACCGGGGAGCTATTTTTT	CASSLTYTGELFF
.	TRBV4-1	TRBJ2-7	.	15	TGCGCCAGCAGCCACGGAGCGGTAAACTCCTACGAGCAGTACTTC	CASSHGAVNSYEQYF
.	TRBV11-1	TRBJ1-2	once	14	TGTGCCAGCAGCTCAAGTGCGGGTAACTATGGCTACACCTTC	CASSSSAGNYGYTF
.	TRBV2	TRBJ1-2	.	15	TGTGCCAGCAGGACGACCCGACAGGTTAACTATGGCTACACCTTC	CASRTTRQVNYGYTF
.	TRBV5-1	TRBJ2-2	.	15	TGCGCCAGCAGCTCTCGACTAGGGAACACCGGGGAGCTGTTTTTT	CASSSRLGNTGELFF
.	TRBV4-3	TRBJ2-1	.	13	TGCGCCAGCAGCCCGGCCCTTAGGAATGAGCAGTTCTTC	CASSPALRNEQFF
.	TRBV4-1	TRBJ2-2	.	16	TGCGCCAGCAGCCGCCTCGGTGGGAGAGGGACCGGGGAGCTGTTTTTT	CASSRLGGRGTGELFF
TRBD2	TRBV11-2	TRBJ2-1	.	17	TGTGCCAGCAGCTCTCCCGCCCGGACTAGCGGGCGGAATGAGCAGTTCTTC	CASSSPARTSGRNEQFF
TRBD1	TRBV7-3	TRBJ2-1	few	15	TGTGCCAGCAGCACCGGACAGGGAATAGTCAATGAGCAGTTCTTC	CASSTGQGIVNEQFF
.	TRBV4-1	TRBJ2-5	.	16	TGCGCCAGCAGCCAAGATGCACAGGGAGGTTGGGAGACCCAGTACTTC	CASSQDAQGGWETQYF
TRBD2	TRBV5-1	TRBJ2-1	.	16	TGCGCCAGCAGCTTGGTCTCCGGACTAGCAGGCTCTGAGCAGTTCTTC	CASSLVSGLAGSEQFF
.	TRBV7-2	TRBJ2-1	.	11	TGTGCCAGCAGCTTTTTCGATGAGCAGTTCTTC	CASSFFDEQFF
.	TRBV14	TRBJ2-5	.	13	TGTGCCAGCAGCCGGGGGCTCCAAGAGACCCAGTACTTC	CASSRGLQETQYF